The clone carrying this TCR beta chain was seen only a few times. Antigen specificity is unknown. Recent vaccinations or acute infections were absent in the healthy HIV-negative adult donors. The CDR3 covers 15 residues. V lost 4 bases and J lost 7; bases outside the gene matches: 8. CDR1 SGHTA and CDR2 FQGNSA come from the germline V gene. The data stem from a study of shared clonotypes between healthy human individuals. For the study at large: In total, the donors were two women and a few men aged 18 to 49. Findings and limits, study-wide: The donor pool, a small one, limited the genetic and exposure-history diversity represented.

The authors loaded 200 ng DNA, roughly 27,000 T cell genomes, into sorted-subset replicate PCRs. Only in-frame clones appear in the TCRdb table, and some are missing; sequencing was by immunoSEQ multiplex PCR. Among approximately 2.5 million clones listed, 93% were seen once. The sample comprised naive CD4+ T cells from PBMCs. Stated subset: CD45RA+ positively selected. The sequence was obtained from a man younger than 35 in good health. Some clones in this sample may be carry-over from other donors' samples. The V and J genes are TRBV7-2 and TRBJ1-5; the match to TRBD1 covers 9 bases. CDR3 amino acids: CASSSWDRAGQPQHF. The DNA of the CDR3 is TGTGCCAGCAGCTCCTGGGACAGGGCGGGACAGCCCCAGCATTTT.